Given below is one T cell receptor (beta chain) in context. Its binding antigen is unknown. Within one base of it there is no much larger clone, and no base qualities were kept. The data stem from a study of T-cell memory formation after mild COVID-19 (TCRdb year 2021). In terms of the full investigation: TCR sequence clusters from the two donors were found to be largely donor specific. T-cell clones expanding and contracting after mild COVID-19 in two donors were tracked by longitudinal TCRalpha and TCRbeta repertoire sequencing. Two young, previously healthy adult volunteers made up the cohort, one male and one female. The full study reports these points: Some responding clones were detected in pre-infection memory, which suggested that pre-existing cross-reactive memory T cells had joined the SARS-CoV-2 response. Only a couple of mild cases were covered by the study, and larger cohorts that include severe cases with pre-infection samples were considered necessary. The second-wave clones that peaked on day 37 were not confirmed to be SARS-CoV-2 specific. Clones contracting from day 15 to 85 had balanced CD4/CD8 phenotypes, while a second wave expanding from day 15 to 37 was biased towards CD4+. Contracting CD4+ clones were located mainly in the CM and EM memory subsets, whereas CD8+ clones were found to be enriched in EMRA.

The CDR3 runs 15 amino acids, cysteine and phenylalanine included. Only the CDR3 portion is preserved as DNA: 45 bases, with reading frame beginning at the first base. The germline V gene gives CDR1 as KGHSH and CDR2 as LQKENI. V sheds 5 bases and J sheds 5 bases, leaving 19 bases between their ends. Ficoll-Paque density gradient centrifugation was used to isolate PBMCs. The data were produced on an Illumina NovaSeq 6000. Using 5'RACE with constant-segment primers, TCRalpha and TCRbeta cDNA libraries were constructed, with sample barcodes and unique molecular identifiers added in the process. RNA was extracted from every sample with Trizol reagent. Libraries were amplified in two PCR steps, with a second sample barcode and Illumina TruSeq adapters added in the second step. Libraries were sequenced on an Illumina NovaSeq with 2 x 150 bp paired-end reads. The study's own analysis went as follows. Demultiplexing of reads and collapsing into UMI-guided consensus sequences were performed with migec v1.2.7. Using mixcr v2.1.11, UMI consensuses were aligned to TRA and TRB V and J templates and then assembled into clonotypes. A clonotype was counted as expanded or contracted only when both edgeR and NoisET called the clonotype significant, with the noise models trained on biological replicates. For edgeR calls, the cutoffs were a false discovery rate-adjusted p below 0.01 and a log2 fold-change threshold of 1. PCA with hierarchical clustering of max-normalized trajectories of the 1000 most abundant clonotypes was used as exploratory dynamics analysis. Separately sequenced CD4+ and CD8+ repertoires were used to assign the CD4 or CD8 phenotype of responding clones. Clones were called with MiXCR by TCRdb after fastp trimmed the public reads at Q25, and only in-frame beta chains were retained. For every CDR3 protein sequence, its rows merge into one entry that carries the most common genes and DNA. It is TCRdb's table, rather than the study itself, that gives the V and J calls and clone size. The sample table records some 210,000 distinct CDR3 sequences; under 12% of these occur just once. The ten biggest clones cover under 3.5% of the sample.

Sequenced material: PBMCs or a T cell subset sorted from them (not recorded which). This TCR derives from a man in his late teens or twenties who had mild COVID-19 (a few samples of this study predate the infection). The sample titles of this study are shuffled in the database, so cell type and time point are left out; the donor was told from shared clones. The sequence is built from TRBV18 and TRBJ2-7; the D gene is possibly TRBD1 or TRBD2, with 5 bases matching each. At the DNA level, the sequence is TGTGCCAGCTCAGGGACGACGGTTGGGCAACACGAGCAGTACTTC. This yields the protein CASSGTTVGQHEQYF. With the rest looked up from the reference TRBV18 and TRBJ2-7 genes rather than sequenced, the full variable domain is NAGVMQNPRHLVRRRGQEARLRCSPMKGHSHVYWYRQLPEEGLKFMVYLQKENIIDESGMPKERFSAEFPKEGPSILRIQQVVRGDSAAYFCASSGTTVGQHEQYFGPGTRLTVT.